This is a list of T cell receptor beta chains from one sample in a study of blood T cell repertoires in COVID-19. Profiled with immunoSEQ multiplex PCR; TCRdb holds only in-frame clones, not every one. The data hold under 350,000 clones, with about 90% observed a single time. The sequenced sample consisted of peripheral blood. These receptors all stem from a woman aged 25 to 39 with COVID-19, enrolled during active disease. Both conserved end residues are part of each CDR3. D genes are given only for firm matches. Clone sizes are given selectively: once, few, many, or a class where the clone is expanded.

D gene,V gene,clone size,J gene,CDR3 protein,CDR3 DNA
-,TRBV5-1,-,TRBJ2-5,CASSGRVQETQYF,TGCGCCAGCAGCGGCAGGGTCCAAGAGACCCAGTACTTC
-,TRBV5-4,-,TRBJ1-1,CASSFLAGATEAFF,TGTGCCAGCAGCTTTTTAGCAGGGGCCACTGAAGCTTTCTTT
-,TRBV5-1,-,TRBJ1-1,CASRRDMNTEAFF,TGCGCCAGCAGACGAGATATGAACACTGAAGCTTTCTTT
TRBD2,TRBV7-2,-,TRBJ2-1,CASSLVVSGGGNEQFF,TGTGCCAGCAGCTTAGTAGTAAGCGGGGGGGGAAATGAGCAGTTCTTC
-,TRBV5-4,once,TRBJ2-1,CASSLAQNEQFF,TGTGCCAGCAGCTTGGCCCAGAATGAGCAGTTCTTC
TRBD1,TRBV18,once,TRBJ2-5,CASSLGQGETQYF,TGTGCCAGCTCCCTCGGACAGGGAGAGACCCAGTACTTC
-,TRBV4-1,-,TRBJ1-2,CASSQANYGYTF,TGCGCCAGCAGCCAAGCAAACTATGGCTACACCTTC
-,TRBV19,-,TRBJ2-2,CASSRDLLNTGELFF,TGTGCCAGTAGCCGAGACTTACTAAACACCGGGGAGCTGTTTTTT
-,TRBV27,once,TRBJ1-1,CASSPRGGWRNTEAFF,TGTGCCAGCAGTCCCCGCGGGGGCTGGAGGAACACTGAAGCTTTCTTT
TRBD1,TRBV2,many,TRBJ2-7,CASSSTGQSSYEQYF,TGTGCCAGCAGTTCGACAGGGCAAAGCTCCTACGAGCAGTACTTC
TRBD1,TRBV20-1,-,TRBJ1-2,CSASGSGQGPNYGYTF,TGCAGTGCTAGTGGGTCGGGACAGGGGCCTAACTATGGCTACACCTTC
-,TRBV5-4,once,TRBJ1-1,CASSFRPGWQAFF,TGTGCCAGCAGCTTCCGACCGGGGTGGCAGGCTTTCTTT
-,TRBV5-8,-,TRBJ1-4,CASSFRGQRNEKLFF,TGTGCCAGCAGCTTTCGAGGACAAAGAAATGAAAAACTGTTTTTT
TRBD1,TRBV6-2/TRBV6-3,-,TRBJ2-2,CASSYDRGYTGELFF,TGTGCCAGCAGTTACGACAGGGGCTACACCGGGGAGCTGTTTTTT
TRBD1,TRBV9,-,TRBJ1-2,CASSEGQFGYTF,TGTGCCAGCAGCGAGGGACAGTTTGGCTACACCTTC
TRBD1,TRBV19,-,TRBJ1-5,CASSIGQGGNQPQHF,TGTGCCAGTAGTATAGGACAGGGTGGCAATCAGCCCCAGCATTTT
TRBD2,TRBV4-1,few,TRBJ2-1,CASSQVGGAYNEQFF,TGCGCCAGCAGCCAAGTCGGGGGGGCCTACAATGAGCAGTTCTTC
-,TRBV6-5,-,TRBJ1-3,CASIPQPGSGNTIYF,TGTGCCAGCATTCCCCAGCCAGGCTCTGGAAACACCATATATTTT
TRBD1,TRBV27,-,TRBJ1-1,CASSLFIGGGEAFF,TGTGCCAGCAGTTTGTTCATTGGAGGGGGCGAAGCTTTCTTT
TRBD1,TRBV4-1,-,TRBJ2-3,CASSTPGQYYSDTQYF,TGCGCCAGCAGTACCCCGGGACAGTATTATTCAGATACGCAGTATTTT
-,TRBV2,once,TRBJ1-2,CADFSGEGRGYTF,TGTGCCGACTTTTCAGGGGAAGGGCGAGGCTACACCTTC
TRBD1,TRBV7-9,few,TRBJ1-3,CASSRQGNSGNTIYF,TGTGCCAGCAGCCGACAGGGAAACTCTGGAAACACCATATATTTT
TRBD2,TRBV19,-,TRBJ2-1,CASSPPGGYNEQFF,TGTGCCAGTAGTCCCCCGGGGGGGTACAATGAGCAGTTCTTC
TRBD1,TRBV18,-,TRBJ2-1,CASSGSYRDRGNEQFF,TGTGCCAGCTCAGGGTCATACCGGGACAGGGGGAATGAGCAGTTCTTC
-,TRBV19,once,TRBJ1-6,CASSIDGQGGSPLHF,TGTGCCAGTAGTATAGACGGCCAGGGTGGTTCACCCCTCCACTTT
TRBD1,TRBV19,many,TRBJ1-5,CASSLEPRTGRNQPQHF,TGTGCCAGTAGTCTGGAACCCAGGACAGGTCGCAATCAGCCCCAGCATTTT
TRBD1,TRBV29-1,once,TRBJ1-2,CSVTGSLDYGYTF,TGCAGCGTGACAGGGTCCCTCGACTATGGCTACACCTTC
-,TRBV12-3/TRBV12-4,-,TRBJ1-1,CASTYRGGDEAFF,TGTGCCAGCACCTATCGGGGGGGGGATGAAGCTTTCTTT
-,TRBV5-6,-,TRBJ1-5,CASSFKGAHQPQHF,TGTGCCAGCAGCTTCAAAGGGGCGCATCAGCCCCAGCATTTT
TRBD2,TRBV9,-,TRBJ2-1,CASSSRLAGLGEQFF,TGTGCCAGCAGCTCCAGACTAGCGGGGCTGGGTGAGCAGTTCTTC
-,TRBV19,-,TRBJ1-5,CASSITREISNQPQHF,TGTGCCAGTAGTATAACGAGGGAAATAAGCAATCAGCCCCAGCATTTT
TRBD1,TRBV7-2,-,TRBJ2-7,CASSLYGTGIYEQYF,TGTGCCAGCAGCTTATACGGGACAGGGATCTACGAGCAGTACTTC
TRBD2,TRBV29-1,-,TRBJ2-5,CSVGGSGGLRETQYF,TGCAGCGTTGGGGGCTCCGGGGGGTTACGAGAGACCCAGTACTTC
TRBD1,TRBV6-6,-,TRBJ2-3,CASSYGTGHTDTQYF,TGTGCCAGCAGCTATGGGACAGGCCACACAGATACGCAGTATTTT
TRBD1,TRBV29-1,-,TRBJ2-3,CSASGQGTDTQYF,TGCAGCGCCTCCGGACAGGGCACAGATACGCAGTATTTT
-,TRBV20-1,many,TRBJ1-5,CSASRGNRNQPQHF,TGCAGTGCTAGTAGGGGGAATCGCAATCAGCCCCAGCATTTT
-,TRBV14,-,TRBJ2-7,CASSPSAGKSSYEQYF,TGTGCCAGCAGCCCAAGCGCAGGGAAGAGCTCCTACGAGCAGTACTTC
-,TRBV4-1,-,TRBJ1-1,CASSPLRGREYAEAFF,TGCGCCAGCAGCCCCTTGCGCGGCAGGGAATATGCAGAAGCTTTCTTT